This T cell receptor beta chain was profiled in a study of T cell repertoires in cytomegalovirus infection. At the level of the study: An indication of both CMV infection and matching HLA type came from public TCR beta signatures.

Comments on this clonotype: The antigen is undetermined.

CDR1 LGHNA and CDR2 YSLEER come from the germline V gene. Between the trimmed V and J ends, which lost 1 base and 6 bases, there was a span of 13 bases. This CDR3 is built from 15 residues. MiXCR, run by TCRdb on the reads, gives a single entry per CDR3 protein. The table includes some 270,000 distinct CDR3 sequences, about 18% detected once. Points from the study as a whole: Adding up the frequency of public TCR beta families identified people who carried CMV plus the relevant HLA. Dominating the ex vivo response were HLA-C-restricted CMV-specific TCR beta clonotypes.

Sequencing was done on a sample of CD8+ T cells from PBMCs. The TCR comes from a human donor in good health (CMV status not recorded). Some clones in this sample may be carry-over from other donors' samples. The rearrangement links TRBV4-3 to TRBJ1-5; TRBD1 is a possible D gene (5 bases). The CDR3 nucleotides read TGCGCCAGCAGCCAAGGGACCTCCCAGGGTCAGCCCCAGCATTTT. It yields the protein CASSQGTSQGQPQHF.